The 8 T cell receptor beta chains below come from one sample, sequenced in a study of cytomegalovirus exposure and HLA in healthy donors. Primers: 60 Vbeta forward and 13 Jbeta reverse. The table came from immunoSEQ multiplex PCR; TCRdb's copy has only in-frame clones and leaves some out. The table records 150,000 to 200,000 clones, about 80% of them present only once. The source material was PBMCs. The receptors here all came from a young woman in good health and CMV-seronegative.

The chain is built from TRBV28 and TRBJ2-7; TRBD1 agrees at 8 bases. The CDR3 spans 16 residues. Unmatched junction bases numbered 9, after V lost 2 bases and J lost 3 bases. Per the germline V gene, CDR1 is MDHEN and CDR2 is SYDVKM. The DNA for the CDR3 is TGTGCCAGCAGTTTAGCAGGGACAGGTGAGCTCTACGAGCAGTACTTC. Translation gives CASSLAGTGELYEQYF.

J is TRBJ2-5 and V is TRBV4-1, with TRBD2 identical over 11 bases. V lost 0 bases to trimming and J lost 3 bases; unmatched junction nucleotides: 3. Per the germline V gene, CDR1 is MGHRA and CDR2 is YSYEKL. This CDR3 is built from 16 residues. For the CDR3, the DNA is TGCGCCAGCAGCCAAGATCGGGGACTAGCGGAAGAGACCCAGTACTTC. Its translation: CASSQDRGLAEETQYF.

The rearrangement uses TRBV30 and TRBJ2-3; TRBD2 is a possible D gene (5 bases). Germline loops: CDR1 GTSNPN, CDR2 SVGIG (reference sequence). Trimming removed 1 base from V and 2 bases from J, with 7 bases in between. This CDR3 region has 13 residues. The CDR3 loop is CAWSGLFTDTQYF. CDR3 in DNA: TGTGCCTGGAGTGGACTATTCACAGATACGCAGTATTTT.

The V call is TRBV7-8, the J call TRBJ1-2; D might be TRBD1 (6 bases). Germline V gives CDR1 SGHVS, CDR2 FQNEAQ. The CDR3 contains 13 residues. The V end lost 7 bases, the J end lost 7 bases, and 16 bases lay between the germline ends. The CDR3 region is CASTQSGASGYTF. CDR3 DNA sequence: TGTGCCAGCACTCAATCAGGGGCGAGTGGCTACACCTTC.

This clone has a single count. This sequence joins TRBV7-8 and TRBJ2-3, with 8 bases aligning to TRBD2. The V and J ends lost 0 bases and 1 base, in that order; junction bases with no gene match: 6. The CDR3 is 17 residues long. CDR1 is SGHVS and CDR2 is FQNEAQ in the germline V gene. CDR3 coding DNA: TGTGCCAGCAGCTTAGCAAGAGCGGGGGTCGGCACAGATACGCAGTATTTT. Its protein is CASSLARAGVGTDTQYF. The whole variable domain, filled in from reference TRBV7-8 and TRBJ2-3, reads GAGVSQSPRYKVAKRGQDVALRCDPISGHVSLFWYQQALGQGPEFLTYFQNEAQLDKSGLPSDRFFAERPEGSVSTLKIQRTQQEDSAVYLCASSLARAGVGTDTQYFGPGTRLTVL.

Only a few counts were recorded for this clone. This sequence joins TRBV7-9 and TRBJ1-3; D is undetermined. The CDR3 has 16 amino acids. CDR1 SEHNR and CDR2 FQNEAQ come from the germline V gene (reference sequence). Trimming removed 5 bases from V and 0 bases from J, with 14 bases in between. Here the CDR3 reads CASSLPGGSSGNTIYF. The CDR3 DNA follows: TGTGCCAGCAGCCTACCGGGAGGAAGCTCTGGAAACACCATATATTTT.

This chain joins TRBV27 and TRBJ1-6; a weak D match, TRBD1 (5 bases). Trimming shortened V by 5 bases and J by 14 bases, and 13 bases separated the two germline ends. In germline, CDR1 is MNHEY, CDR2 SMNVEV (reference sequence). The CDR3 is 12 residues long. CDR3 amino acids: CASSPAGRSLHF. CDR3 nucleotides: TGTGCCAGCAGTCCCGCAGGGCGGTCCCTCCACTTT.

This clone turned up a few times. The chain employs TRBV30 and TRBJ1-2, with 8 bases aligning to TRBD1. Germline V gene lookup returns CDR1 GTSNPN and CDR2 SVGIG (reference sequence). With 3 bases clipped from V and 6 bases from J, the junction kept 3 bases outside the gene matches. The CDR3 spans 12 residues. This CDR3 reads CAWSRQGNGYTF. The CDR3 DNA reads TGTGCCTGGAGCCGACAGGGGAATGGCTACACCTTC.